Below are 18 T cell receptor beta chains sequenced from a single sample in a study of cytomegalovirus exposure and HLA in healthy donors. This PCR relied on a set of 60 Vbeta primers and 13 Jbeta primers. This table comes from immunoSEQ multiplex PCR, and its TCRdb copy is limited to in-frame clones, with some not included. This sample has under 200,000 clones; about nine tenths occur once, and the top ten carry 1.1%. Sequencing was performed on PBMCs. These receptors were taken from a boy younger than 10 in good health and CMV-seronegative.

In this sample, this clone turned up once. The genes are TRBV11-2 and TRBJ1-5; D not resolved. In germline, CDR1 is SGHAT, CDR2 FQNNGV. The CDR3 has 13 residues. The germline V and J ends were trimmed by 3 bases and 4 bases, with 7 bases remaining between them. CDR3 sequence: CASSFGPNQPQHF. The CDR3 nucleotides read TGTGCCAGCAGCTTTGGGCCGAATCAGCCCCAGCATTTT.

The V gene is TRBV7-3, the J gene TRBJ2-7; 7 bases fit TRBD2. CDR1 SGHTA and CDR2 FQGTGA come from the germline V gene. This CDR3 comprises 14 residues. The V segment lost 5 bases and the J segment 0 bases; nucleotides outside the gene matches: 4. CDR3 coding DNA: TGTGCCAGCAGCCGGGGGGTAAGCTCCTACGAGCAGTACTTC. Translation gives CASSRGVSSYEQYF.

The chain carries TRBV27 and TRBJ1-6; D is perhaps TRBD1 (6 bases). V was pared by 6 bases and J by 0 bases, with 15 bases between. The CDR3 consists of 17 residues. Looked up from germline, CDR1 is MNHEY and CDR2 is SMNVEV (reference sequence). The CDR3 reads CASSRGHEVSYNSPLHF. Here the CDR3 DNA reads TGTGCCAGCAGCAGGGGACATGAGGTCTCCTATAATTCACCCCTCCACTTT.

V usage is TRBV2 and J usage is TRBJ1-5, with TRBD1 matching over 9 bases. The CDR3 runs 15 residues. The J segment lost 0 bases and the V segment lost 6 bases, leaving 3 bases of the junction unmatched. Germline-derived CDR1 and CDR2 are SNHLY and FYNNEI. The DNA of the CDR3 is TGTGCCAGCAGCCGGGACAGGGATAGCAATCAGCCCCAGCATTTT. Translation: CASSRDRDSNQPQHF.

The chain carries TRBV6-1 and TRBJ1-6; tentatively, D is TRBD1 (5 bases). The CDR3 is made up of 16 amino acids. Trimming removed 3 bases at V and 5 bases at J, with 14 bases between. Germline CDR1 reads MNHNS; CDR2 reads SASEGT. This CDR3 is CASSDFWTRNNSPLHF. CDR3 nucleotides: TGTGCCAGCAGTGATTTTTGGACACGTAATAATTCACCCCTCCACTTT.

V usage is TRBV27 and J usage is TRBJ2-2; 10 nucleotides agree with TRBD1. V was pared by 6 bases and J by 6 bases, with 10 bases of the junction left unmatched. The germline gives CDR1 MNHEY, CDR2 SMNVEV (reference sequence). The length of the CDR3 is 16 residues. The CDR3 region has the DNA TGTGCCAGCAGAACCGGGACAGGGGTAATCGCCGGGGAGCTGTTTTTT. It yields the protein CASRTGTGVIAGELFF.

This clone was seen a single time. The chain carries TRBV6-1 and TRBJ1-1; D is undetermined. This CDR3 comprises 14 residues. CDR1 is MNHNS and CDR2 is SASEGT in the germline V gene. Trimming removed 6 bases from V and 1 base from J, with 12 bases in between. The CDR3 protein is CASRSTSKNTEAFF. CDR3 nucleotide sequence: TGTGCCAGCAGGTCGACATCGAAGAACACTGAAGCTTTCTTT.

The V gene is TRBV11-2, the J gene TRBJ2-1; D remains ambiguous. Germline V lookup: CDR1 SGHAT, CDR2 FQNNGV. The CDR3 is made up of 13 amino acids. The V and J ends lost 5 bases and 6 bases respectively, with 11 bases between them. CDR3 region: CASSVDSVNEQFF. DNA of the CDR3: TGTGCCAGCAGCGTTGACTCCGTCAATGAGCAGTTCTTC.

To note about this clone: The sample contains more than one DNA sequence encoding this CDR3. The V and J genes are TRBV2 and TRBJ2-5; 8 bases match TRBD1. Germline CDR1 reads SNHLY; CDR2 reads FYNNEI. Trimming took 6 bases from V and 5 from J; bases not matched to a gene: 2. The CDR3 loop spans 12 amino acids. CDR3 nucleotides: TGTGCCAGCAGGACAGGGGCGGAGACCCAGTACTTC. Residues: CASRTGAETQYF.

This clone was picked up one time. The junction does not match germline at one end; this may be a read error. The V call is TRBV7-9, the J call TRBJ2-7; D is unresolved. There are 11 residues in the CDR3. Germline V CDR1 and CDR2: SEHNR, FQNEAQ (reference sequence). The CDR3 nucleotides read TGTTCCAGCAGCTCCCTCTACGAGCAGTACTTC. Encoded protein: CSSSSLYEQYF. Full variable domain (remainder filled in from reference TRBV7-9 and TRBJ2-7): DTGVSQNPRHKITKRGQNVTFRCDPISEHNRLYWYRQTLGQGPEFLTYFQNEAQLEKSRLLSDRFSAERPKGSFSTLEIQRTEQGDSAMYLCSSSSLYEQYFGPGTRLTVT.

V and J are TRBV7-3 and TRBJ2-1, with TRBD2 matching 8 bases. CDR3 length equals 15 residues. V dropped 1 base and J dropped 7; count of bases not matched to a gene: 6. CDR1 is SGHTA and CDR2 is FQGTGA in the germline V gene. The CDR3 sequence is CASSLNGRAGNEQFF. CDR3 nucleotides: TGTGCCAGCAGCTTAAACGGGAGGGCCGGGAATGAGCAGTTCTTC. The variable domain in full, with the rest retrieved from reference TRBV7-3 and TRBJ2-1, is GAGVSQTPSNKVTEKGKYVELRCDPISGHTALYWYRQSLGQGPEFLIYFQGTGAADDSGLPNDRFFAVRPEGSVSTLKIQRTERGDSAVYLCASSLNGRAGNEQFFGPGTRLTVL.

In this sample, this clone turned up a few times. The V and J genes are TRBV28 and TRBJ1-4; D uncertain. V was pared by 8 bases and J by 5 bases, with 6 bases between. This CDR3 is 11 amino acids long. CDR1 is MDHEN, CDR2 SYDVKM, per germline. In nucleotides, the CDR3 is TGTGCCAGCGTTGGCAATGAAAAACTGTTTTTT. This sequence encodes CASVGNEKLFF.

The chain uses TRBV9 and TRBJ2-7, with TRBD2 matching 8 bases. With V trimmed by 4 bases and J by 2 bases, 11 bases remained unmatched. CDR1 and CDR2 (germline): SGDLS, YYNGEE. The CDR3 consists of 16 residues. The CDR3 region has the DNA TGTGCCAGCAGCCCGACCGGGGGGGACATGCCCTACGAGCAGTACTTC. It specifies CASSPTGGDMPYEQYF.

The chain recombines TRBV7-9 with TRBJ2-5, with 8 nucleotides matching TRBD2. The ends lost 5 bases at V and 1 base at J; junction bases unmatched: 9. The CDR3 runs 16 residues. Germline values: CDR1 SEHNR, CDR2 FQNEAQ (reference sequence). The CDR3 DNA follows: TGTGCCAGCAGCACTGCGGGAGGACCGTCCCAAGAGACCCAGTACTTC. It specifies CASSTAGGPSQETQYF.

CDR3 residues: CASSYSSRKETQYF. DNA for the CDR3: TGTGCCAGCAGTTACTCGTCCAGGAAAGAGACCCAGTACTTC. The chain uses TRBV6-5 and TRBJ2-5; D gene uncertain. The CDR3 has 14 amino acids. The V end was cut by 0 bases, the J end by 3 bases, with 8 bases between. Germline CDR1 reads MNHEY; CDR2 reads SVGAGI.

J is TRBJ1-1 and V is TRBV7-3; a possible D gene is TRBD1 (6 bases). There are 13 residues in the CDR3. Germline V lookup: CDR1 SGHTA, CDR2 FQGTGA. The ends were cut back, 5 bases at V and 5 bases at J, with 12 bases in the middle. The CDR3: CASSPGHTTEAFF. The CDR3 nucleotides read TGTGCCAGCAGCCCGGGACATACTACTGAAGCTTTCTTT.

The chain has TRBV5-1 and TRBJ2-7; 7 bases line up with TRBD1. CDR3 size: 15 residues. Losses at the gene ends were 0 bases for V and 5 bases for J; bases not matched to a gene: 8. Per germline, CDR1 SGHRS and CDR2 YFSETQ. The CDR3 loop reads CASSLAGEGAHEQYF. The CDR3, as DNA: TGCGCCAGCAGCTTGGCTGGTGAGGGGGCCCACGAGCAGTACTTC. The full variable domain, completed using reference TRBV5-1 and TRBJ2-7, is KAGVTQTPRYLIKTRGQQVTLSCSPISGHRSVSWYQQTPGQGLQFLFEYFSETQRNKGNFPGRFSGRQFSNSRSEMNVSTLELGDSALYLCASSLAGEGAHEQYFGPGTRLTVT.

The chain recombines TRBV6-1 with TRBJ2-3, with D possibly matching TRBD1 (6 bases). Germline V gives CDR1 MNHNS, CDR2 SASEGT. The CDR3 covers 13 residues. The V gene lost 4 bases and the J gene lost 6 bases, with 11 bases spanning the gap. CDR3 nucleotides: TGTGCCAGCAGTGTCAGGGGCAGGGATACGCAGTATTTT. It yields the protein CASSVRGRDTQYF.